Described below is a single T cell receptor (beta chain) sequence and its context. The target antigen is unknown. Oncomine TCR Beta short-read sequencing was applied to DNA from cultured CD4+ T cells. TCRdb reprocessed the PCR reads via MiXCR and lists one record per CDR3 protein. The table lists some 10,000 distinct CDR3 sequences, 55% to 60% of them singletons. The CDR3 sequence is 17 residues long. CDR1 and CDR2 from the germline V gene are SGHNT and YYREEE (reference sequence). V shed 3 bases and J shed 2 bases, with 19 bases lying between them. This record belongs to a study of vaccination and CD4 T cells after COVID-19. Sample treatment: approximately 9-day PBMC culture with coronavirus spike peptide pools or control peptides (ViraFEST assay). Using peptide pools, antigen-specific T cells were expanded in ViraFEST before TCRs were sequenced.

The TCR originated in a human donor who had recovered from COVID-19. Sequencing was carried out using CD4+ T cells from blood, cultured in vitro. The chain combines TRBV5-4 with TRBJ2-3, with D perhaps TRBD1 or TRBD2 (5 bases each). CDR3 in DNA: TGTGCCAGCAGCTACGTTAGGGCCGGGGCCTTCACAGATACGCAGTATTTT. It yields the protein CASSYVRAGAFTDTQYF. Supplemented by reference TRBV5-4 and TRBJ2-3, the full variable domain reads ETGVTQSPTHLIKTRGQQVTLRCSSQSGHNTVSWYQQALGQGPQFIFQYYREEENGRGNFPPRFSGLQFPNYSSELNVNALELDDSALYLCASSYVRAGAFTDTQYFGPGTRLTVL.